Presented here are 29 T cell receptor beta chains from one specimen sequenced in a study of T cell responses to AZD1222 COVID-19 vaccine. The assay was immunoSEQ multiplex PCR, and TCRdb's table has in-frame clones only and misses some. The profile shows more than 150,000 clones, 92% of them singletons. This sample comprised peripheral blood, obtained 28 days after the second AZD1222 dose. The origin of the receptors is an adult who received the AZD1222 COVID-19 vaccine.

The V call is TRBV11-3, the J call TRBJ2-3; 7 bases fit TRBD2. V dropped 4 bases and J dropped 5; count of bases not matched to a gene: 6. The CDR3 length is 14 residues. CDR1 and CDR2 (germline): SGHNT, YENEEA. DNA for the CDR3: TGTGCCAGCAGCTCTGGAGCGGGGCGAGATACGCAGTATTTT. Its protein is CASSSGAGRDTQYF.

V usage is TRBV29-1 and J usage is TRBJ1-2; TRBD1 agrees at 8 bases. The junction had 9 bases not matched to a gene; V was cut back by 3 bases and J by 6 bases. This CDR3 comprises 14 residues. CDR1 and CDR2 (germline): SQVTM, ANQGSEA. Here the CDR3 reads CSVDVPDRADGYTF. The CDR3 nucleotides are TGCAGCGTTGATGTCCCGGACAGGGCGGATGGCTACACCTTC.

The chain carries TRBV6-5 and TRBJ1-2; D perhaps matches TRBD1 (6 bases). CDR1 and CDR2 from the germline V gene are MNHEY and SVGAGI. The CDR3 is 14 amino acids. V was trimmed by 2 bases and J by 3 bases, leaving 10 bases between them. DNA of the CDR3: TGTGCCAGCAGTTACGACAGGAGCTACTATGGCTACACCTTC. Protein product: CASSYDRSYYGYTF.

This rearrangement joins TRBV28 to TRBJ2-1; 8 positions match TRBD1. Per germline, CDR1 MDHEN and CDR2 SYDVKM. There are 16 residues in the CDR3. J gave up 8 bases and V 6 bases, and 15 bases lay outside the gene matches. The CDR3 region is CASRHRGAGRIDEQFF. CDR3 DNA sequence: TGTGCCAGCAGGCACAGGGGGGCAGGGAGGATTGATGAGCAGTTCTTC.

This chain joins TRBV5-6 and TRBJ1-2, with D possibly matching TRBD1 (6 bases). This CDR3 has 17 amino acids. Trimming took 4 bases from V and 3 from J, leaving 22 bases between them. Germline V CDR1 and CDR2: SGHDT, YYEEEE. The CDR3 bases are TGTGCCAGCAGCACCTACACAGGGAGCCTTAGCGACTATGGCTACACCTTC. Protein sequence: CASSTYTGSLSDYGYTF.

This sequence joins TRBV28 and TRBJ2-7; TRBD1 is a possible D gene (5 bases). The CDR3 consists of 14 residues. Trimming took 3 bases from V and 0 from J, leaving 9 bases between them. Germline V lookup: CDR1 MDHEN, CDR2 SYDVKM. This chain's CDR3 is CASSFGAVSYEQYF. CDR3 DNA: TGTGCCAGCAGTTTTGGGGCGGTCTCCTACGAGCAGTACTTC. The complete variable domain, with remaining parts taken from reference TRBV28 and TRBJ2-7, reads DVKVTQSSRYLVKRTGEKVFLECVQDMDHENMFWYRQDPGLGLRLIYFSYDVKMKEKGDIPEGYSVSREKKERFSLILESASTNQTSMYLCASSFGAVSYEQYFGPGTRLTVT.

The chain couples TRBV5-1 to TRBJ1-1; D is possibly TRBD1 (5 bases). The V end was cut by 5 bases, the J end by 1 base, with 9 bases between. The CDR3 loop spans 13 amino acids. Germline V gene data show CDR1 as SGHRS and CDR2 as YFSETQ. The CDR3 is CASSIQENTEAFF. In nucleotides, the CDR3 is TGCGCCAGCAGTATACAGGAGAACACTGAAGCTTTCTTT.

The chain links TRBV2 to TRBJ2-5, with D uncertain. Trimming took off 6 bases at V and 4 bases at J, with 3 bases between the two ends. Germline values: CDR1 SNHLY, CDR2 FYNNEI. CDR3 length: 10 amino acids. CDR3 amino acids: CASRGETQYF. The CDR3 nucleotides are TGTGCCAGCAGGGGAGAGACCCAGTACTTC. Full variable domain (outside the CDR3, taken from reference TRBV2 and TRBJ2-5): EPEVTQTPSHQVTQMGQEVILRCVPISNHLYFYWYRQILGQKVEFLVSFYNNEISEKSEIFDDQFSVERPDGSNFTLKIRSTKLEDSAMYFCASRGETQYFGPGTRLLVL.

The chain links TRBV4-2 to TRBJ1-5, with D possibly being TRBD1 (5 bases). The germline V and J ends were trimmed by 4 bases and 3 bases, with 16 bases remaining between them. The CDR3 totals 16 residues. Germline values: CDR1 LGHNA, CDR2 YNFKEQ. The CDR3 nucleotides are TGTGCCAGCAGCCCCTGGCCAGGGATTGTCAATCAGCCCCAGCATTTT. Its translation: CASSPWPGIVNQPQHF.

The chain uses TRBV30 and TRBJ1-2; D is uncertain. V was cut by 2 bases and J by 3 bases, with 4 bases left in between. This CDR3 spans 11 amino acids. Germline CDR1 reads GTSNPN; CDR2 reads SVGIG (reference sequence). This CDR3 is CAWSPHYGYTF. DNA for the CDR3: TGTGCCTGGAGTCCCCACTATGGCTACACCTTC.

V usage is TRBV28 and J usage is TRBJ1-1; a weak D match, TRBD1 (5 bases). Germline assignment: CDR1 MDHEN and CDR2 SYDVKM. The ends were cut back, 4 bases at V and 2 bases at J, with 11 bases in the middle. The CDR3 runs 14 residues. The CDR3 DNA reads as TGTGCCAGCAGTTCTGGGGACCATAACACTGAAGCTTTCTTT. Amino acids: CASSSGDHNTEAFF. Full variable domain (rest looked up from reference TRBV28 and TRBJ1-1): DVKVTQSSRYLVKRTGEKVFLECVQDMDHENMFWYRQDPGLGLRLIYFSYDVKMKEKGDIPEGYSVSREKKERFSLILESASTNQTSMYLCASSSGDHNTEAFFGQGTRLTVV.

This rearrangement joins TRBV5-4 to TRBJ1-2; tentatively, D is TRBD1 (6 bases). The CDR3 sequence is 14 residues long. Deletions cut 4 bases from V and 6 bases from J, with 16 bases between. The germline gives CDR1 SGHNT, CDR2 YYREEE (reference sequence). The CDR3 spells CASSLSLTGHGYTF. In DNA form, the CDR3 reads TGTGCCAGCAGCCTGAGCTTGACAGGACATGGCTACACCTTC.

The chain carries TRBV5-6 and TRBJ1-2; the D gene is possibly TRBD1 (6 bases). CDR3 length: 17 residues. Trimming removed 4 bases at V and 3 bases at J, with 22 bases between. Germline values: CDR1 SGHDT, CDR2 YYEEEE. The CDR3 reads CASSPWGTGRPYYGYTF. The CDR3 nucleotides are TGTGCCAGCAGCCCTTGGGGAACAGGGCGTCCGTACTATGGCTACACCTTC. The whole variable domain, remainder taken from reference TRBV5-6 and TRBJ1-2, is DAGVTQSPTHLIKTRGQQVTLRCSPKSGHDTVSWYQQALGQGPQFIFQYYEEEERQRGNFPDRFSGHQFPNYSSELNVNALLLGDSALYLCASSPWGTGRPYYGYTFGSGTRLTVV.

This clone has just one count. For the CDR3, the DNA is TGTGCCAGCAGCCAACTGCCCGGGGCAGGGAGCAACACCGGGGAGCTGTTTTTT. Its translation: CASSQLPGAGSNTGELFF. This chain connects TRBV3-1 (or the pseudogene TRBV3-2) to TRBJ2-2, with D perhaps matching TRBD1 or TRBD2 (5 bases each). V was shortened by 2 bases and J by 2 bases, with 18 bases between the two germline ends. The germline CDR1 and CDR2 sequences are LGHDT and YNNKEL (reference sequence). The CDR3 has 18 amino acids.

CDR3: CASAGGSGEQYF. The CDR3 DNA follows: TGTGCCTCGGCAGGGGGGTCCGGCGAGCAGTACTTC. The chain recombines TRBV10-3 with TRBJ2-7, with D perhaps TRBD1 (7 bases). The CDR3 is 12 residues long. Trimming removed 11 bases at V and 6 bases at J, with 17 bases between. CDR1 is ENHRY, CDR2 SYGVKD, per germline.

The CDR3 DNA is TGTGCCAGCAGTTACGGGGGGGCGCAGAGAGCTTTCTTT. This sequence encodes CASSYGGAQRAFF. The chain couples TRBV6-5 to TRBJ1-1, with D perhaps TRBD1 (6 bases). The CDR3 covers 13 residues. V was clipped by 2 bases and J by 10 bases, with 14 bases between them. Germline V gene sequence: CDR1 MNHEY, CDR2 SVGAGI.

This clone was recorded once. The V and J genes are TRBV2 and TRBJ2-2, with TRBD2 matching over 10 bases. Germline trimming cut 6 bases from V and 4 bases from J; bases unmatched to any gene: 2. Germline lookup yields CDR1 SNHLY and CDR2 FYNNEI. CDR3 length equals 14 residues. The CDR3 DNA is TGTGCCAGCAGGGGACTAGCGCGCACCGGGGAGCTGTTTTTT. Its translation is CASRGLARTGELFF.

The gene calls are TRBV3-1 (or the pseudogene TRBV3-2) and TRBJ1-2; D is unclear. This CDR3 contains 11 residues. Germline V gives CDR1 LGHDT, CDR2 YNNKEL (reference sequence). Trimming took 5 bases from V and 6 from J, leaving 7 bases between them. The CDR3, as DNA: TGTGCCAGCAGCTCTAGGGATGGCTACACCTTC. Protein: CASSSRDGYTF.

This rearrangement joins TRBV4-3 to TRBJ1-3; 10 bases are a match to TRBD1. The germline V gene has CDR1 LGHNA and CDR2 YSLEER. Trimming at V came to 0 bases and at J to 2 bases, leaving 1 base not matched to a gene. The CDR3 totals 16 residues. CDR3 region: CASSQDGTGAGNTIYF. The DNA for the CDR3 is TGCGCCAGCAGCCAAGATGGGACAGGGGCTGGAAACACCATATATTTT.

This chain connects TRBV11-2 to TRBJ2-2, with TRBD2 identical over 12 bases. CDR1 SGHAT and CDR2 FQNNGV come from the germline V gene. V dropped 0 bases and J dropped 7; count of bases not matched to a gene: 3. The CDR3 totals 16 residues. DNA for the CDR3: TGTGCCAGCAGCTTAGATCTAGCGGGAGGGATCGGGGAGCTGTTTTTT. Amino acid sequence: CASSLDLAGGIGELFF.

The gene calls are TRBV5-1 and TRBJ2-7; 11 bases are a match to TRBD2. Trimming cost V 6 bases and J 2 bases; bases outside gene matches: 13. The CDR3 covers 17 residues. Germline loops: CDR1 SGHRS, CDR2 YFSETQ. CDR3 sequence reads: CASTIQPTSGSPYEQYF. CDR3 bases: TGCGCCAGCACCATCCAACCCACTAGCGGGAGCCCCTACGAGCAGTACTTC.

The V gene is TRBV28, the J gene TRBJ1-1; D remains ambiguous. CDR3 length: 13 residues. Trimming removed 1 base at V and 7 bases at J, with 10 bases between. Germline V gene sequence: CDR1 MDHEN, CDR2 SYDVKM. CDR3 protein: CASSLSGRGEAFF. DNA of the CDR3: TGTGCCAGCAGTTTATCAGGACGCGGTGAAGCTTTCTTT.

This chain connects TRBV6-2 or TRBV6-3 to TRBJ1-1; D possibly corresponds to TRBD1 (5 bases). Trimming took off 3 bases at V and 1 base at J, with 18 bases between the two ends. The CDR3 is made up of 17 amino acids. CDR1 is MNHEY, CDR2 SVGEGT, per germline. CDR3 residues: CASSYWSLGRPNTEAFF. The CDR3 DNA sequence: TGTGCCAGCAGTTATTGGAGCTTGGGACGGCCGAACACTGAAGCTTTCTTT.

The chain has TRBV5-6 and TRBJ2-7, with 9 bases fitting TRBD1. After removal of 5 bases from V and 6 bases from J, the junction contained 9 bases not matched to a gene. This CDR3 has 14 residues. Germline assignment: CDR1 SGHDT and CDR2 YYEEEE. The CDR3 DNA follows: TGTGCCAGCAGTCATGGGACAGGGTTGATCGAGCAGTACTTC. Its protein product is CASSHGTGLIEQYF.

V usage is TRBV20-1 and J usage is TRBJ2-7; 7 nucleotides match TRBD1. The CDR3 has 16 amino acids. Per the germline V gene, CDR1 is DFQATT and CDR2 is SNEGSKA (reference sequence). The J segment lost 3 bases and the V segment lost 3 bases, leaving 14 bases of the junction unmatched. CDR3 region: CSASSSRTTGFYEQYF. DNA of the CDR3: TGCAGTGCTAGTTCTAGCCGAACGACAGGGTTCTACGAGCAGTACTTC.

The J gene is TRBJ1-4, the V gene TRBV4-2; D not certain. Trimming removed 1 base at V and 12 bases at J, with 9 bases between. The CDR3 runs 12 residues. Germline CDR1 reads LGHNA; CDR2 reads YNFKEQ. CDR3 amino acids: CASSQGNFQLFF. CDR3 bases: TGTGCCAGCAGCCAAGGAAACTTCCAACTGTTTTTT.

This clone was seen a handful of times. The chain couples TRBV27 to TRBJ2-7; 8 bases match TRBD1. From germline, CDR1 is MNHEY and CDR2 SMNVEV (reference sequence). V gave up 5 bases and J gave up 7 bases; unmatched junction bases: 13. The CDR3 loop spans 15 amino acids. In DNA, the CDR3 is TGTGCCAGCAGTACCCGGACAGGGCCCCTTGCGGAGCAGTACTTC. This codes for CASSTRTGPLAEQYF.

This clone has only one observation. This rearrangement joins TRBV28 to TRBJ1-1; D is unclear. This CDR3 spans 15 amino acids. V gave up 6 bases and J gave up 2 bases, with 16 bases separating them. Germline loops: CDR1 MDHEN, CDR2 SYDVKM. CDR3 DNA sequence: TGTGCCAGCAGGAAGGGTGCGCCATTTAACACTGAAGCTTTCTTT. This sequence encodes CASRKGAPFNTEAFF. Using reference TRBV28 and TRBJ1-1 for the parts outside the CDR3, the full variable domain is DVKVTQSSRYLVKRTGEKVFLECVQDMDHENMFWYRQDPGLGLRLIYFSYDVKMKEKGDIPEGYSVSREKKERFSLILESASTNQTSMYLCASRKGAPFNTEAFFGQGTRLTVV.

About this clone itself: This sample also contains other DNA sequences that code for the same CDR3. The chain links TRBV20-1 to TRBJ1-1; D unclear. The germline CDR1 and CDR2 sequences are DFQATT and SNEGSKA (reference sequence). The CDR3 totals 12 residues. The V end was cut by 3 bases, the J end by 1 base, with 6 bases between. The CDR3 sequence: CSASLGNTEAFF. Here the CDR3 DNA reads TGCAGTGCTAGTCTCGGGAACACTGAAGCTTTCTTT.